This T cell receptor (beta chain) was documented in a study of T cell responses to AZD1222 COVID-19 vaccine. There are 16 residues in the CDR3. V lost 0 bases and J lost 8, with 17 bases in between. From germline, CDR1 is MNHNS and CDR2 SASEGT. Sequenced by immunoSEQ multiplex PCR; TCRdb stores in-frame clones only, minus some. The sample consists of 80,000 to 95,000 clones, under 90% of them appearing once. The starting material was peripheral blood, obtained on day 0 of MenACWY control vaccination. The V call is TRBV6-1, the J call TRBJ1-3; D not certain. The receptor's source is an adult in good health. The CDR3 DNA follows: TGTGCCAGCAGTGAAGCGGGCGGTACAAGGAAGCACACCATATATTTT. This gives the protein CASSEAGGTRKHTIYF.